The entry below describes one TCR beta chain. The antigen is not known. Amplification of TCR beta CDR3 regions was performed using RNA transcripts as template. The HTBI primer set drove a first-round RT-PCR of the TCR CDR3. TCRdb passed the multiplex PCR reads through MiXCR, listing each CDR3 protein once. The sample records about 320,000 distinct CDR3 sequences, approximately 15% being singletons. V lost 0 bases, J lost 3 bases, and 12 bases lay in between. This CDR3 is 15 amino acids long. Germline loops: CDR1 SGDLS, CDR2 YYNGEE. The source of the sample is a study of T cells in Graves' hyperthyroidism and ophthalmopathy. General study findings and limits: Most clonotypes expanded in the thyroid (above 0.001) were also present in blood.

The chain uses TRBV9 and TRBJ2-5, with no clear D. The sequence was obtained from a man aged 25-45 years with Graves' hyperthyroidism. The material sequenced was blood. The CDR3 spells CASSVGADPKETQYF. The CDR3 DNA reads as TGTGCCAGCAGCGTAGGAGCCGATCCCAAAGAGACCCAGTACTTC.